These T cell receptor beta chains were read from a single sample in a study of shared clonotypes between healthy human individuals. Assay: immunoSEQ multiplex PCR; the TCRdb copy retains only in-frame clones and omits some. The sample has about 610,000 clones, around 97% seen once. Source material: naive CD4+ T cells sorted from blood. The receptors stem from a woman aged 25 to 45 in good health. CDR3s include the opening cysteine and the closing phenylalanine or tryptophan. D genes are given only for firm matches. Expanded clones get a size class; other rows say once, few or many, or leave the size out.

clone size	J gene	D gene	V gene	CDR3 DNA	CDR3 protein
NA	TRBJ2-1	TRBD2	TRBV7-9	TGTGCCAGCAGCCGGATTGGGACTAGCGGACCAAAAAATGAGCAGTTCTTC	CASSRIGTSGPKNEQFF
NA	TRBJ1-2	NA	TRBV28	TGTGCCAGCAGTTTCGGGACGGACTATGGCTACACCTTC	CASSFGTDYGYTF
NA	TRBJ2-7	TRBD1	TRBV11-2	TGTGCCAGCAGCCTCGACAGGGACCCCTACGAGCAGTACTTC	CASSLDRDPYEQYF
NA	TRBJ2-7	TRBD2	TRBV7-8	TGTGCCAGCAGCTTACGGGGGGCCTACGAGCAGTACTTC	CASSLRGAYEQYF
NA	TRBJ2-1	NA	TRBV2	TGTGCCAGCCCATTGAGAAATGAGCAGTTCTTC	CASPLRNEQFF
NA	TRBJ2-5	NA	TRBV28	TGTGCCAGCAGTCGGGACCGGGGGATCCAGTACTTC	CASSRDRGIQYF
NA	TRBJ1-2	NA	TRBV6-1	TGTGCCAGCAGTGAAGCGCACGGGGCTCCCGGCTACACCTTC	CASSEAHGAPGYTF
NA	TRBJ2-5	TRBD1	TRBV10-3	TGTGCCATCAGTGCACCTCCAGGGGGCCAAGAGACCCAGTACTTC	CAISAPPGGQETQYF
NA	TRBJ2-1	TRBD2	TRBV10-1	TGCGCCAGCAATATAATTAGCGGGAGACAGGCTGAGCAGTTCTTC	CASNIISGRQAEQFF
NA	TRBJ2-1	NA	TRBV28	TGTGCCAGCAGTTTTCGGGCTGAGCAGTTCTTC	CASSFRAEQFF
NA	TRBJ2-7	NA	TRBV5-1	TGCGCCAGCAGCTTCCCGGGACGGCAATACGAGCAGTACTTC	CASSFPGRQYEQYF
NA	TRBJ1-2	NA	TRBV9	TGTGCCAGCAGCAAGGATGGGCAAAACTATGGCTACACCTTC	CASSKDGQNYGYTF
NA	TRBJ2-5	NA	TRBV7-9	TGTGCCAGCAGCCGACCAGACACGCTTCGGGAGACCCAGTACTTC	CASSRPDTLRETQYF
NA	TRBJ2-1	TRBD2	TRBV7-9	TGTGCCAGCAGCTCAACAGGGACTAGCGGGAGGTATGATGAGCAGTTCTTC	CASSSTGTSGRYDEQFF
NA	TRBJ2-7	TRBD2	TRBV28	TGTGCCATGCAGCGGGAGGGAACCTACGAGCAGTACTTC	CAMQREGTYEQYF
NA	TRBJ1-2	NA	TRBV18	TGTGCCAGCTCACCACGCGGAGATAACTATGGCTACACCTTC	CASSPRGDNYGYTF
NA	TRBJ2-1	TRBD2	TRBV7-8	TGTGCCAGCAGCTTACCCCGACTAGCGGGACACAATGAGCAGTTCTTC	CASSLPRLAGHNEQFF
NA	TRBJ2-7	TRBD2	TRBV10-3	TGTGCCATCAGTGGACTAGCGGGGGCCTACGAGCAGTACTTC	CAISGLAGAYEQYF
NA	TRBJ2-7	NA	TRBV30	TGTGCCTGGAGTCACCAGGCGAAGCAGTACTTC	CAWSHQAKQYF
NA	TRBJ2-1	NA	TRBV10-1	TGCGCCAGCAGTGAGAATCCGCTTTACAATGAGCAGTTCTTC	CASSENPLYNEQFF
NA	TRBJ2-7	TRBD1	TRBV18	TGTGCCAGCTCACCCTGGGACAGGGACTACGAGCAGTACTTC	CASSPWDRDYEQYF
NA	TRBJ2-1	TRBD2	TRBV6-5	TGTGCCAGTGGAAGGACTAGCGGGAGTATTGGTGAGCAGTTCTTC	CASGRTSGSIGEQFF
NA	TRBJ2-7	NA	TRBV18	TGTGCCAGCTCGCAGGGCGTCCCGGGGACCTACGAGCAGTACTTC	CASSQGVPGTYEQYF
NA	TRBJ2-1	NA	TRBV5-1	TGCGCCAGCAGCCCAGGACAGTCCTACAATGAGCAGTTCTTC	CASSPGQSYNEQFF
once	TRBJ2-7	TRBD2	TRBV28	TGTGCCAGCAGTTTCTCTAGCGGAAGTCCCGAGCAGTACTTC	CASSFSSGSPEQYF
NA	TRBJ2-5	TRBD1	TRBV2	TGTGCCAGCAGAAAGTACAGGGGGCGAGAACGGGAGACCCAGTACTTC	CASRKYRGRERETQYF
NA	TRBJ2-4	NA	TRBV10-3	TGTGCCATCAGCAAAGGAGGGGTCGACATTCAGTACTTC	CAISKGGVDIQYF
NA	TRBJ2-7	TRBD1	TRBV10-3	TGTGCCGCCAAGGGACAGGGGGTTTCCTACGAGCAGTACTTC	CAAKGQGVSYEQYF
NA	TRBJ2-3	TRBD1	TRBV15	TGTGCCACCAGCAGAAGCCGGGACAGACTTGAAGATACGCAGTATTTT	CATSRSRDRLEDTQYF
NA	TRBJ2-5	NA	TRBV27	TGTGCCAGCAGTTTATCCGGGGCAGGGGAGTACCAAGAGACCCAGTACTTC	CASSLSGAGEYQETQYF
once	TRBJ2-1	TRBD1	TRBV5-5	TGTGCCAGCACCGCTGAGGACAGGCAGAACAATGAGCAGTTCTTC	CASTAEDRQNNEQFF
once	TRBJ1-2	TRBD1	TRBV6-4	TGTGCCAGCAGTCTCGAGCCGGGACAGGGCGGCTACACCTTC	CASSLEPGQGGYTF
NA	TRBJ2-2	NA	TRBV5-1	TGCGCCAGCAGCTTGGATCTGGGTTTCAACACCGGGGAGCTGTTTTTT	CASSLDLGFNTGELFF
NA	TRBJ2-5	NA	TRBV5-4	TGTGCCAGCAGCCACCTTGGCAGGGCGCCCCTGTGGGAGACCCAGTACTTC	CASSHLGRAPLWETQYF
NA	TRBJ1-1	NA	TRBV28	TGTGCCAGCAGTGACGCAGGGATTGAAGCTTTCTTT	CASSDAGIEAFF
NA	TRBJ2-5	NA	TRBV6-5	TGTGCCAGCAGTTACTCCTACAGTCAAGAGACCCAGTACTTC	CASSYSYSQETQYF
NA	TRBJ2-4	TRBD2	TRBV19	TGTGCCAGTAGTATAACGCGGGGGAAGGCGGCCAAAAACATTCAGTACTTC	CASSITRGKAAKNIQYF
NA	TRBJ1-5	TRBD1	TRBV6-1	TGTGCCAGCAGTGCCCGGACAGGGTCTTTCTATCAGCCCCAGCATTTT	CASSARTGSFYQPQHF
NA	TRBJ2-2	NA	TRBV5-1	TGCGCCAGCAGCTTGCTTCCCGCAGACACCGGGGAGCTGTTTTTT	CASSLLPADTGELFF
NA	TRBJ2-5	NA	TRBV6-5	TGTGCCAGCAGTTACTCTTTTTACCAGGCAATGGAGCAGTACTTC	CASSYSFYQAMEQYF
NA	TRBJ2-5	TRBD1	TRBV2	TGTGCCAGCAGTCCGGACAGGGAGACCCAGTACTTC	CASSPDRETQYF
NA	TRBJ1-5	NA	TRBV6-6	TGTGCCAGCCACCGGGGGAATCAGCCCCAGCATTTT	CASHRGNQPQHF
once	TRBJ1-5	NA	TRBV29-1	TGCAGCGTTCTCGACACGTCCAATCAGCCCCAGCATTTT	CSVLDTSNQPQHF
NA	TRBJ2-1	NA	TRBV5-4	TGTGCCAGCAGCTTGGGCAGGCTGCCTGGCGATGAGCAGTTCTTC	CASSLGRLPGDEQFF
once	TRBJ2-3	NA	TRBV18	TGTGCCAGCTCAGACCCTGGTAGGGCACATACGCAGTATTTT	CASSDPGRAHTQYF
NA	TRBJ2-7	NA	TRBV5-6	TGTGCCAGCAGCTTGGCCGGGAGTACCGGCGAGCAGTACTTC	CASSLAGSTGEQYF